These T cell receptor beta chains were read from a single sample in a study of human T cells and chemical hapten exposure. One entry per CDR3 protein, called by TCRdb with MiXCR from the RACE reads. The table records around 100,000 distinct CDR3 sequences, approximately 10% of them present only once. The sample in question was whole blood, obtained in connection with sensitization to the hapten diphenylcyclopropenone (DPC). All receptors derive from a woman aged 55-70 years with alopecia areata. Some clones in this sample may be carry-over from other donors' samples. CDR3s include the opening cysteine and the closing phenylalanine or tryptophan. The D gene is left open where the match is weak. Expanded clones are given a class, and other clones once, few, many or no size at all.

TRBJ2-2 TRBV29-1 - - CSVKRGSSTGELFF TGCAGCGTGAAGAGGGGCAGCTCCACCGGGGAGCTGTTTTTT
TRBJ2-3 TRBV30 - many CAWRGRGSDTQYF TGTGCCTGGAGGGGCAGGGGCTCAGATACGCAGTATTTT
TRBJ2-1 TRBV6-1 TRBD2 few CASTGIAVAGGEQFF TGTGCCAGCACAGGGATAGCAGTTGCGGGAGGAGAGCAGTTCTTC
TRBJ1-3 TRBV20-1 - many CSARRESSGNTIYF TGCAGTGCTAGGAGGGAAAGCTCTGGAAACACCATATATTTT
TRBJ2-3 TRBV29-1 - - CSVEPGVGSDTQYF TGCAGCGTTGAGCCGGGAGTAGGATCCGATACGCAGTATTTT
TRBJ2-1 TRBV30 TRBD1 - CAWGGQGLNEQFF TGTGCCTGGGGAGGACAGGGGTTAAATGAGCAGTTCTTC
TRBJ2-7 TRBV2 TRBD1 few CASKKGQEPAYEQYF TGTGCCAGCAAGAAGGGACAGGAGCCTGCCTACGAGCAGTACTTC
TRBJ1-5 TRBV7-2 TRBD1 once CASRETGGVNQPQHF TGTGCCAGCAGGGAGACAGGGGGCGTAAATCAGCCCCAGCATTTT
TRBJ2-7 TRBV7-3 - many CASSLGGTPGGEQYF TGTGCCAGCAGCTTAGGCGGGACACCGGGAGGTGAGCAGTACTTC
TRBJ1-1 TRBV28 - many CASYPRTGGGFEAFF TGTGCCAGCTACCCCAGGACGGGGGGCGGGTTCGAAGCTTTCTTT
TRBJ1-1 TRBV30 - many CAWSGTEAFF TGTGCCTGGAGTGGGACTGAAGCTTTCTTT
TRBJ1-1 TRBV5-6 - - CTSSLGDTEAFF TGTACCAGCAGCTTGGGCGACACTGAAGCTTTCTTT
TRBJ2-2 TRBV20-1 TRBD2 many CSANPGRGTGELFF TGCAGTGCCAACCCGGGGAGGGGTACCGGGGAGCTGTTTTTT
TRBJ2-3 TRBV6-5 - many CASRKGGIGDTQYF TGTGCCAGCAGAAAGGGCGGGATTGGGGATACGCAGTATTTT
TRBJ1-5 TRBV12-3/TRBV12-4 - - CASRRTAYSNQPQHF TGTGCCAGCAGAAGGACAGCCTATAGCAATCAGCCCCAGCATTTT
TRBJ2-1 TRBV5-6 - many CASSLLQGSFGTYNEQFF TGTGCCAGCAGCTTGCTGCAGGGAAGCTTTGGAACCTACAATGAGCAGTTCTTC
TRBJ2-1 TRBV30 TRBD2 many CAWARGVGGPLGDEQFF TGTGCCTGGGCCCGGGGGGTCGGGGGACCTCTGGGTGATGAGCAGTTCTTC